Following are 23 T cell receptor beta chains from one sample sequenced in a study of CD8+ T cells in alopecia areata. As the sequencing template, cDNA was produced by extracting RNA and reverse transcribing it. Sequencing was performed with immunoSEQ multiplex PCR; in TCRdb, only in-frame clones are kept and a portion is missing. The table lists more than 90,000 clones, with no singletons. The sample was lesional skin. Receptors were obtained from a C3H/HeJ mouse with alopecia areata. MHC haplotype of the mouse line: H2-k.

This clone was counted only a few times. Gene names and germline match the mouse. The read ends 4 residues early relative to the CDR3; the germline J gene fills the gap. The rearrangement uses TRBV19 and TRBJ2-7; 10 bases are a match to TRBD1. Germline CDR1 FNHDT, CDR2 SITEND (reference sequence). After removal of 0 bases from V and 3 bases from J, the junction contained 3 bases not matched to a gene. The CDR3 covers 15 residues. The CDR3 sequence: CASSIAGQGIYEQYF. Incomplete CDR3 DNA: TGTGCCAGCAGTATAGCGGGACAGGGGATCTAT. The variable domain in full, with the rest retrieved from reference TRBV19 and TRBJ2-7, is GGIITQTPKFLIGQEGQKLTLKCQQNFNHDTMYWYRQDSGKGLRLIYYSITENDLQKGDLSEGYDASREKKSSFSLTVTSAQKNEMAVFLCASSIAGQGIYEQYFGPGTRLTVL.

This clone was detected many times. The gene names here belong to mouse. Sequencing ends 4 residues short of the CDR3 end; the germline J gene provides the rest. V gene TRBV13-3 combines with J gene TRBJ2-1; a possible D gene is TRBD1 (5 bases). V shed 5 bases and J shed 6 bases, with 9 bases lying between them. The CDR3 totals 12 residues. Germline V CDR1 and CDR2: NNHDY, SYVADS. The CDR3 DNA, read in part, is TGTGCCAGCAGCAGGGAGGGTGCT. Residues: CASSREGA. The entire CDR3 sequence reads CASSREGAEQFF.

A word on this clone: The genes and germline here are from mouse. Sequencing ends 4 residues short of the CDR3 end; the germline J gene provides the rest. The chain recombines TRBV1 with TRBJ2-5; a possible D gene is TRBD2 (6 bases). Germline V gives CDR1 NSQYPW, CDR2 LRSPGD (reference sequence). The CDR3 totals 17 residues. The V end was cut by 2 bases, the J end by 0 bases, with 15 bases between. The chain's CDR3 is CTCSALTGRFNQDTQYF. CDR3 DNA (partial): TGCACCTGCAGTGCACTTACTGGGCGCTTTAACCAAGAC.

For this clone: Mouse names are used for the genes. The read stops 4 residues short of the end of the CDR3; the missing end is completed from the germline J gene. This chain joins TRBV13-2 and TRBJ1-1, with D tentatively TRBD1 (6 bases). The CDR3 covers 15 residues. Trimming stripped 2 bases from V and 4 bases from J, with 15 bases between. Looked up from germline, CDR1 is NNHNN and CDR2 is SYGAGS (reference sequence). CDR3 sequence reads: CASGEHRDASTEVFF. The sequenced CDR3 bases are TGTGCCAGCGGTGAGCACAGGGACGCTAGCACA.

This clone was seen many times. Mouse germline and gene names are used. The CDR3 goes on 4 residues after the read ends, and that part is filled in from the germline J gene. The chain couples TRBV13-3 to TRBJ1-2, with D possibly being TRBD1 (6 bases). This CDR3 comprises 14 residues. Germline-derived CDR1 and CDR2 are NNHDY and SYVADS. V was cut by 3 bases and J by 4 bases, with 13 bases left in between. CDR3 sequence reads: CASSAGGAGSDYTF. CDR3 DNA (partial): TGTGCCAGCAGTGCGGGGGGCGCAGGCTCC.

In this sample, this clone turned up a few times. Germline and genes: mouse. Partial CDR3 DNA: TGTGCCAGCAGCAGCGACAGGGACTATGCT. This gives the protein CASSSDRDYA. The full-length CDR3 reads as CASSSDRDYAEQFF. The rearrangement joins TRBV14 to TRBJ2-1; 7 bases map to TRBD1. The read finishes 4 residues shy of the CDR3 end, and the germline J gene is used to complete it. CDR1 and CDR2 from the germline V gene are SGHDT and FRDEAV. V was pared by 5 bases and J by 2 bases, with 4 bases of the junction left unmatched. CDR3 length: 14 amino acids.

In its sample, this clone was seen a few times. Mouse germline and gene names are used. The CDR3 is cut off 4 residues early in the read; its end comes from the germline J gene. The chain recombines TRBV13-3 with TRBJ2-2; 10 bases fit TRBD2. J gave up 3 bases and V 5 bases, and 4 bases lay outside the gene matches. Germline V CDR1 and CDR2: NNHDY, SYVADS. The CDR3 contains 15 residues. The part of the CDR3 DNA that was read is TGTGCCAGCAGAGGACTGGGGGAGGACACCGGG. Translated: CASRGLGEDTG. The entire CDR3 reads CASRGLGEDTGQLYF.

About this clone: Gene and germline names: mouse. The read ends 4 residues early relative to the CDR3; the germline J gene fills the gap. The chain joins TRBV19 to TRBJ2-4, with 10 bases that match TRBD1. Germline V gene lookup returns CDR1 FNHDT and CDR2 SITEND (reference sequence). This CDR3 has 14 amino acids. CDR3 DNA (partial): TGTGCCAGCAGCCCCGACAGGGGGCACAAC. It specifies CASSPDRGHN. The entire CDR3 protein reads CASSPDRGHNTLYF.

In regard to this clone: Mouse names are used for the genes. The CDR3 goes on 4 residues after the read ends, and that part is filled in from the germline J gene. V is TRBV13-3 and J is TRBJ2-5, with 10 bases lining up with TRBD2. The V segment lost 6 bases and the J segment 1 base; nucleotides outside the gene matches: 5. The CDR3 has 15 residues. Germline V gene sequence: CDR1 NNHDY, CDR2 SYVADS. CDR3 bases read: TGTGCCAGCACTGGGACTGGGGCGTACCAAGAC. It codes for CASTGTGAYQD. The CDR3 as a whole reads CASTGTGAYQDTQYF. Looking up the rest from reference TRBV13-3 and TRBJ2-5 gives the full variable domain: EAAVTQSPRSKVAVTGGKVTLSCHQTNNHDYMYWYRQDTGHGLRLIHYSYVADSTEKGDIPDGYKASRPSQENFSLILELASLSQTAVYFCASTGTGAYQDTQYFGPGTRLLVL.

For this clone: Gene and germline names: mouse. The CDR3 goes on 4 residues after the read ends, and that part is filled in from the germline J gene. The chain joins TRBV1 to TRBJ2-2; D is possibly TRBD1 (6 bases). Germline CDR1 NSQYPW, CDR2 LRSPGD (reference sequence). Trimming cost V 6 bases and J 4 bases, with 6 bases left between them. The CDR3 contains 12 residues. CDR3 residues: CTCRDSTGQLYF. The CDR3 DNA, read in part, is TGCACCTGCAGGGACAGCACCGGG.

In regard to this clone: The gene symbols are mouse symbols. With the read ending 4 residues before the CDR3 end, the germline J gene is used to fill in that end. The chain has TRBV13-3 and TRBJ2-5; a possible D gene is TRBD1 (5 bases). The CDR3 consists of 14 residues. With 4 bases removed from V and 0 bases from J, the gap between germline ends came to 9 bases. The germline V gene encodes CDR1 NNHDY and CDR2 SYVADS. The chain's CDR3 is CASSSPGNQDTQYF. CDR3 DNA, as far as it was read: TGTGCCAGCAGTTCCCCAGGGAACCAAGAC.

There are a few counts of this clone. The germline and genes are mouse ones. The read is 4 residues too short to cover the CDR3 end, so that end is filled in from the germline J gene. The chain uses TRBV13-1 and TRBJ1-2; possible D gene TRBD1, 6 bases. V was cut by 0 bases and J by 0 bases, with 9 bases left in between. From germline, CDR1 is NSHNY and CDR2 SYGAGN. There are 15 residues in the CDR3. The DNA read from the CDR3 is TGTGCCAGCAGTGATGCAACAGGGTCAAACTCC. Its protein is CASSDATGSNS. The full CDR3 reads CASSDATGSNSDYTF.

This clone was counted between two and nine times. Mouse germline and gene names are used. The read ends 4 residues early relative to the CDR3; the germline J gene fills the gap. This chain joins TRBV13-1 and TRBJ2-7; 10 bases line up with TRBD2. The germline CDR1 and CDR2 sequences are NSHNY and SYGAGN. The CDR3 is 14 residues long. J was trimmed by 0 bases and V by 5 bases; bases with no gene match: 2. The covered CDR3 bases are TGTGCCAGCAGCTGGGGGGGCACCTCCTAT. Translated: CASSWGGTSY. The CDR3 as a whole reads CASSWGGTSYEQYF.

As regards this clone: Here the gene names and germline are mouse. The read ends 4 residues shy of where the CDR3 ends; the end is completed using the germline J gene. The genes are TRBV17 and TRBJ2-5; D might be TRBD1 (5 bases). The CDR3 extends over 12 amino acids. CDR1 is MNHDT, CDR2 YYDKIL, per germline. The covered CDR3 bases are TGTGCTAGCAGTGAGGGGAAAGAC. Protein sequence: CASSEGKD. The CDR3 reads in full as CASSEGKDTQYF.

This clone showed up just a few times. Gene names and germline refer to mouse. The missing CDR3 end, 4 residues past where the read stops, is filled in from the germline J gene. V is TRBV13-2 and J is TRBJ2-5, with 11 bases aligning to TRBD2. V lost 0 bases, J lost 3 bases, and 3 bases stayed unmatched. Germline CDR1 and CDR2: NNHNN and SYGAGS (reference sequence). The CDR3 is 16 amino acids. CDR3 bases read: TGTGCCAGCGGTGATGCAGACTGGGGGGGGCAAGAC. Protein product: CASGDADWGGQD. The full CDR3 reads CASGDADWGGQDTQYF.

On this clone itself: Each gene name is a mouse one. Sequencing ends 4 residues short of the CDR3 end; the germline J gene provides the rest. The chain has TRBV13-3 and TRBJ2-3; unclear D gene. V lost 2 bases, J lost 1 base, and 8 bases lay in between. The CDR3 loop spans 14 amino acids. Germline CDR1 and CDR2: NNHDY and SYVADS. CDR3 loop: CASSEYQGAETLYF. Incomplete CDR3 DNA: TGTGCCAGCAGTGAGTATCAGGGTGCAGAA.

Of note for this clone: Gene and germline names: mouse. The read finishes 4 residues shy of the CDR3 end, and the germline J gene is used to complete it. The gene calls are TRBV13-3 and TRBJ2-1, with 12 bases aligning to TRBD2. Per the germline V gene, CDR1 is NNHDY and CDR2 is SYVADS. The CDR3 contains 14 residues. The CDR3 reads CASDWGGEYAEQFF. The DNA read from the CDR3 is TGTGCCAGCGACTGGGGGGGCGAGTACGCT.

This clone was detected ten times or more. The genes are named according to mouse. The read falls 4 residues short of the CDR3 end, and the missing part is taken from the germline J gene. V usage is TRBV13-3 and J usage is TRBJ2-1; D uncertain. The V and J ends lost 1 base and 4 bases respectively, with 6 bases between them. This CDR3 contains 13 residues. Per germline, CDR1 NNHDY and CDR2 SYVADS. CDR3 amino acids: CASSDSAYAEQFF. CDR3 DNA, as far as it was read: TGTGCCAGCAGTGATTCAGCTTATGCT.

This clone was counted between two and nine times. All gene names here are mouse names. The DNA ends 4 residues before the CDR3 does, and the rest of the CDR3 is filled in from the germline J gene. Other DNA sequences of this sample code for an identical CDR3. J is TRBJ2-5 and V is TRBV13-3; 10 bases line up with TRBD1. The CDR3 totals 14 residues. Germline V gene lookup returns CDR1 NNHDY and CDR2 SYVADS. Here the CDR3 reads CASSLTGGEDTQYF. The covered CDR3 bases are TGTGCCAGCAGCCTGACAGGGGGCGAAGAC.

To note about this clone: Genes and germline are mouse. The read terminates 4 residues ahead of where the CDR3 ends, so the germline J gene completes it. The rearrangement links TRBV13-3 to TRBJ2-5; the D gene is possibly TRBD1 (5 bases). V lost 7 bases to trimming and J lost 3 bases, with 9 bases between them. Germline V CDR1 and CDR2: NNHDY, SYVADS. The CDR3 totals 12 residues. CDR3: CASAGQQDTQYF. CDR3 DNA (partial): TGTGCCAGCGCAGGACAACAAGAC.

In the case of this clone: The genes and germline here are from mouse. Read data end 4 residues before the CDR3 end; the end is taken from the germline J gene. The genes are TRBV13-3 and TRBJ2-2, with D uncertain. The CDR3 runs 14 residues. Trimming cost V 3 bases and J 3 bases, with 9 bases left between them. Germline-derived CDR1 and CDR2 are NNHDY and SYVADS. CDR3 DNA (partial): TGTGCCAGCAGTGTCCAGGCGGACACCGGG. It yields the protein CASSVQADTG. In full, the CDR3 reads CASSVQADTGQLYF.

This clone was recorded a few times. The genes and germline here are from mouse. The read ends 4 residues early relative to the CDR3; the germline J gene fills the gap. This rearrangement joins TRBV16 to TRBJ1-1, with TRBD1 matching over 7 bases. J lost 2 bases, V lost 3 bases, and 3 bases had no gene match. CDR1 is SGHSA and CDR2 is FRNQAP in the germline V gene. This CDR3 has 14 residues. The covered CDR3 bases are TGTGCAAGCAGCTTGGGGACAGTTAACACA. It encodes CASSLGTVNT. The whole CDR3 protein reads CASSLGTVNTEVFF.

This clone was picked up many times. Gene labels here are mouse ones. The CDR3 extends 4 residues past the end of the read, so its final part is completed from the germline J gene. The chain uses TRBV19 and TRBJ2-1, with TRBD2 identical over 10 bases. The germline V gene encodes CDR1 FNHDT and CDR2 SITEND (reference sequence). CDR3 length: 14 amino acids. J lost 4 bases, V lost 6 bases, and 4 bases had no gene match. Here the CDR3 reads CASTTTGGYAEQFF. CDR3 bases read: TGTGCCAGCACCACGACTGGGGGGTATGCT.